This T cell receptor beta chain is from a study of blood T cell repertoires in COVID-19. Study summary: Material from acute and convalescent COVID-19 was sourced from the United States, Italy and Spain. Nucleic acid was either cDNA or gDNA, and it came from T cells, B-cell-depleted T cells, or PBMCs.

How the authors handled the data: For nucleated cells, counts were estimated from reference gene primer amplification. Assay used: immunoSEQ multiplex PCR; TCRdb lists only in-frame clones, some missing. For V, J and clone size, that table is used; D and trimming come from the DNA. Of 70,000 or so clones detected, 75% to 80% appear once; the ten largest clones hold around 47%. Trimming took 3 bases from V and 4 from J, leaving 9 bases between them. Germline V gene data show CDR1 as SGHRS and CDR2 as YFSETQ. The CDR3 is 13 amino acids. This chain joins TRBV5-1 and TRBJ2-3, with a possible D match to TRBD1 (6 bases). Sequenced material: peripheral blood. This clonotype was obtained from a human donor in a cohort sampled during active COVID-19. The CDR3: CASSYGGSDTQYF. Written as DNA, the CDR3 is TGCGCCAGCAGCTATGGGGGCTCAGATACGCAGTATTTT.